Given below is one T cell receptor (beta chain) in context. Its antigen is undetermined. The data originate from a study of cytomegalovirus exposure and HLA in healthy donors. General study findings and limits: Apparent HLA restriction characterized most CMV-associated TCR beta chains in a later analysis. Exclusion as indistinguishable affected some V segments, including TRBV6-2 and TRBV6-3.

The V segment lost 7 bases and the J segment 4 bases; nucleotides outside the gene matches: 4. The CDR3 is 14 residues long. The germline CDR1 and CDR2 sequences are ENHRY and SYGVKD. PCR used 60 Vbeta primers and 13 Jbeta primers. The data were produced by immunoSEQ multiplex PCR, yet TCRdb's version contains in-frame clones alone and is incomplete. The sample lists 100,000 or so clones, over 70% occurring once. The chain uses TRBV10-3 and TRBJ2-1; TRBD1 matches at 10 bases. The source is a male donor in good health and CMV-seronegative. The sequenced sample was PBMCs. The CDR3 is CAIKGTGDYNEQFF. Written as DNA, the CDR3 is TGTGCCATCAAAGGGACAGGGGATTACAATGAGCAGTTCTTC.